This TCR beta chain was captured in a study of T-cell memory formation after mild COVID-19. The study, taken as a whole, reports: Those CD4+ clones that contracted were mainly in CM and EM (CD8+ ones in EMRA). Pre-infection memory showed some responding clones, and this suggested that cross-reactive memory joined. Later expanders leaned CD4+, whereas day 15 to 85 contracting clones were balanced CD4/CD8.

Concerning this clonotype: What it binds is not known.

Barcoded TCR alpha and TCR beta cDNA libraries with UMIs came from 5'RACE using constant-segment primers. TCRdb recomputed calls from the 5' RACE reads with MiXCR, one row per CDR3 protein. Of 450,000 to 650,000 distinct CDR3 sequences listed, 18% were seen once; the top ten hold about 12%. This CDR3 spans 16 amino acids. V gave up 5 bases and J gave up 2 bases; unmatched junction bases: 7. The receptor comes from an adult woman who had mild COVID-19 (a few samples of this study predate the infection). Cell type and time point are not known. The chain combines TRBV12-3 or TRBV12-4 with TRBJ2-2, with 8 bases identical to TRBD2. Sample: PBMCs or a T cell subset sorted from them (not recorded which). The CDR3 sequence: CASSGLTSGNTGELFF. CDR3 coding DNA: TGTGCCAGCAGTGGCCTCACTAGCGGTAACACCGGGGAGCTGTTTTTT.